These 26 T cell receptor beta chains originate from one sample sequenced in a study of Graves' ophthalmopathy and Graves' hyperthyroidism. The study amplified TCR beta CDR3 regions using RNA transcripts. First-round RT-PCR with HTBI primers preceded a second-round multiplex PCR. A single record per CDR3 protein comes from TCRdb applying MiXCR to the multiplex PCR reads. The data contain about 380,000 distinct CDR3 sequences, approximately 15% of them singletons. The sequencing input was peripheral blood. The receptors originated from a young woman with stable Graves' hyperthyroidism.

This clonotype has a count of ten or more. The chain has TRBV27 and TRBJ2-5, with 12 bases matching TRBD2. The CDR3 length is 17 residues. The V gene's germline CDR1 is MNHEY and CDR2 SMNVEV (reference sequence). Losses at the gene ends were 3 bases for V and 3 bases for J; bases not matched to a gene: 8. The CDR3 spells CASSLTSGGVFKETQYF. CDR3 DNA sequence: TGTGCCAGCAGTTTGACTAGCGGGGGTGTGTTTAAAGAGACCCAGTACTTC.

The chain joins TRBV29-1 to TRBJ1-5; no definite D call. The CDR3 covers 13 residues. Trimming stripped 8 bases from V and 8 bases from J, with 19 bases between. Germline V CDR1 and CDR2: SQVTM, ANQGSEA. CDR3 DNA: TGCAGCTCTCTAGGAGGGCCAGGTGAGCCCCAGCATTTT. This encodes CSSLGGPGEPQHF.

This clonotype was seen repeatedly, ten times or more. The V and J genes are TRBV25-1 and TRBJ2-7, with a tentative D call TRBD2 (6 bases). V shed 2 bases and J shed 5 bases, with 10 bases lying between them. The CDR3 runs to 13 residues. The germline CDR1 and CDR2 sequences are MGHDK and SYGVNS. As DNA, the CDR3 is TGTGCCAGCAGTGAAGTCCTAGCGAACGAGCAGTACTTC. It is translated as CASSEVLANEQYF.

This clonotype was found many times. This chain uses TRBV6-2 or TRBV6-3 with TRBJ2-2; 7 bases agree with TRBD1. The CDR3 consists of 19 residues. Germline V lookup: CDR1 MNHEY, CDR2 SVGEGT. V trimming: 4 bases; J trimming: 2 bases; junction bases outside the gene matches: 16. The CDR3 DNA reads TGTGCCAGCAGTTCATCGAGAACAGGGGAATCCCTTAACACCGGGGAGCTGTTTTTT. Its protein product is CASSSSRTGESLNTGELFF.

The genes are TRBV3-1 and TRBJ2-1, with 7 bases fitting TRBD2. CDR3 length: 14 amino acids. Germline assignment: CDR1 LGHDT and CDR2 YNNKEL (reference sequence). The junction had 2 bases not matched to a gene; V was cut back by 4 bases and J by 2 bases. CDR3 residues: CASSRTRAYNEQFF. As DNA, the CDR3 is TGTGCCAGCAGCCGGACTAGGGCCTACAATGAGCAGTTCTTC.

The V gene is TRBV5-1, the J gene TRBJ1-2; no clear D. With 5 bases removed from V and 3 bases from J, the gap between germline ends came to 14 bases. CDR1 SGHRS and CDR2 YFSETQ come from the germline V gene. The CDR3 is made up of 14 amino acids. DNA of the CDR3: TGCGCCAGCAGACCCCCCGGGGAGGACTATGGCTACACCTTC. Translated, it gives CASRPPGEDYGYTF.

This clonotype was seen ten or more times. The chain joins TRBV12-3 or TRBV12-4 to TRBJ2-7, with TRBD2 as a possible D gene (6 bases). The V end lost 1 base, the J end lost 5 bases, and 12 bases lay between the germline ends. The CDR3 totals 14 residues. The CDR3 reads CASSLGGARNEQYF. The CDR3 nucleotides read TGTGCCAGCAGTTTAGGCGGGGCCAGGAACGAGCAGTACTTC.

This clonotype showed up many times. This chain connects TRBV6-5 to TRBJ1-1; 7 positions match TRBD1. CDR3 length: 12 residues. Germline V CDR1 and CDR2: MNHEY, SVGAGI. J was trimmed by 7 bases and V by 2 bases; bases with no gene match: 1. CDR3 region: CASSYGDSEAFF. CDR3 in DNA: TGTGCCAGCAGTTACGGGGACAGTGAAGCTTTCTTT.

This clonotype was observed a few times. The gene calls are TRBV3-1 and TRBJ2-7, with unresolved D. The CDR3 spans 12 residues. Trimming shortened V by 8 bases and J by 7 bases, and 15 bases separated the two germline ends. CDR1 is LGHDT, CDR2 YNNKEL, per germline (reference sequence). CDR3 sequence: CASSQRWEEQYF. DNA for the CDR3: TGTGCCAGCTCGCAACGGTGGGAAGAGCAGTACTTC.

This clonotype came up many times. The chain combines TRBV2 with TRBJ1-2, with 7 nucleotides matching TRBD1. CDR3 size: 11 residues. Trimming took 6 bases from V and 8 from J; bases not matched to a gene: 3. Germline lookup yields CDR1 SNHLY and CDR2 FYNNEI. Here the CDR3 reads CASRGTEGYTF. The CDR3 nucleotides read TGTGCCAGCAGAGGGACAGAGGGCTACACCTTC.

This clonotype was counted ten times or more. The chain carries TRBV6-2 or TRBV6-3 and TRBJ1-1; possibly TRBD1 for D (6 bases). Germline CDR1 and CDR2: MNHEY and SVGEGT. The CDR3 runs to 15 residues. V was cut by 3 bases and J by 4 bases, with 15 bases left in between. In nucleotides, the CDR3 is TGTGCCAGCAGTTATCTCGGGGGGGCGGCCACTGAAGCTTTCTTT. Translated, it gives CASSYLGGAATEAFF.

This chain uses TRBV6-5 with TRBJ1-2; tentatively, D is TRBD1 (5 bases). The CDR3 contains 14 residues. The ends were cut back, 6 bases at V and 0 bases at J, with 11 bases in the middle. Germline CDR1 reads MNHEY; CDR2 reads SVGAGI. The CDR3 here is CASRRTLANYGYTF. CDR3 coding DNA: TGTGCCAGCAGACGGACACTTGCTAACTATGGCTACACCTTC.

The rearrangement links TRBV7-2 to TRBJ2-7; either TRBD1 or TRBD2 may fit D (5 bases each). The CDR3 runs 15 residues. Trimming shortened V by 3 bases and J by 6 bases, and 18 bases separated the two germline ends. From germline, CDR1 is SGHTA and CDR2 FQGNSA. Written as DNA, the CDR3 is TGTGCCAGCAGCTTGGCGACGGGGACCCTTCTCGAGCAGTACTTC. Translating it yields CASSLATGTLLEQYF.

The chain has TRBV12-3 or TRBV12-4 and TRBJ2-7; tentative D call: TRBD2 (6 bases). The CDR3 loop spans 12 amino acids. The V gene lost 3 bases and the J gene lost 6 bases, with 9 bases spanning the gap. For the CDR3, the DNA is TGTGCCAGCAGTTTCTGGCGGGGCGAGCAGTACTTC. Its protein is CASSFWRGEQYF.

This clonotype has a count of ten or more. V is TRBV7-2 and J is TRBJ2-7; maybe TRBD1 (5 bases). CDR3 length: 15 amino acids. V was trimmed by 4 bases and J by 1 base, leaving 14 bases between them. Germline CDR1 is SGHTA and CDR2 is FQGNSA. The CDR3 DNA follows: TGTGCCAGCAGCTCCTCGACAGCAAGTTCCTACGAGCAGTACTTC. This encodes CASSSSTASSYEQYF.

This clonotype was found a few times. The chain combines TRBV5-4 with TRBJ1-1; D remains unclear. The CDR3 length is 14 residues. CDR1 and CDR2 from the germline V gene are SGHNT and YYREEE (reference sequence). Trimming removed 0 bases at V and 6 bases at J, with 12 bases between. The CDR3 DNA sequence: TGTGCCAGCAGCTTGGAAGTATCGCGGTCTGAAGCTTTCTTT. Its translation: CASSLEVSRSEAFF. Variable domain in full (rest from reference TRBV5-4 and TRBJ1-1): ETGVTQSPTHLIKTRGQQVTLRCSSQSGHNTVSWYQQALGQGPQFIFQYYREEENGRGNFPPRFSGLQFPNYSSELNVNALELDDSALYLCASSLEVSRSEAFFGQGTRLTVV.

There are many counts of this clonotype. The V call is TRBV12-3 or TRBV12-4, the J call TRBJ1-2; 8 bases are shared with TRBD1. The CDR3 sequence is 15 residues long. J gave up 8 bases and V 2 bases, and 10 bases lay outside the gene matches. The chain's CDR3 is CASSLKTGEGSGYTF. DNA of the CDR3: TGTGCCAGCAGTTTAAAGACAGGGGAGGGCTCAGGCTACACCTTC.

This clonotype was counted many times. The V and J genes are TRBV7-9 and TRBJ2-7; TRBD1 might be the D (6 bases). Per germline, CDR1 SEHNR and CDR2 FQNEAQ (reference sequence). The CDR3 is made up of 13 amino acids. V was shortened by 6 bases and J by 2 bases, with 11 bases between the two germline ends. The CDR3 reads CASRDSLTYEQYF. The CDR3 bases are TGTGCCAGCAGGGACAGCTTAACCTACGAGCAGTACTTC.

This clonotype was found many times. The chain couples TRBV27 to TRBJ2-2; tentatively, D is TRBD2 (6 bases). Germline assignment: CDR1 MNHEY and CDR2 SMNVEV (reference sequence). The CDR3 contains 13 residues. Trimming cost V 2 bases and J 6 bases, with 7 bases left between them. In DNA, the CDR3 is TGTGCCAGCAGTTTACGGGACTCCGGGGAGCTGTTTTTT. This codes for CASSLRDSGELFF.

This clonotype has at least ten counts. The chain employs TRBV11-1 and TRBJ2-7; perhaps TRBD1 as D (6 bases). Per the germline V gene, CDR1 is SGHAT and CDR2 is FQDESV (reference sequence). The CDR3 length is 16 residues. V lost 5 bases and J lost 0, with 17 bases in between. CDR3: CASSHPTGLGSYEQYF. The CDR3 bases are TGTGCCAGCAGCCACCCCACAGGGCTTGGCTCCTACGAGCAGTACTTC.

In its sample, this clonotype was seen many times. This chain uses TRBV6-1 with TRBJ1-6; D perhaps matches TRBD1 (5 bases). V lost 7 bases and J lost 7, with 14 bases in between. The CDR3 is 14 residues long. The germline gives CDR1 MNHNS, CDR2 SASEGT. CDR3 in DNA: TGTGCCAGCATTCAGGCAGGGTACAATTCACCCCTCCACTTT. Translation gives CASIQAGYNSPLHF.

The V call is TRBV12-3 or TRBV12-4, the J call TRBJ2-5; a weak D match, TRBD1 (6 bases). Trimming left V 5 bases short and J 6 bases short, with 13 bases between. This CDR3 has 13 residues. As DNA, the CDR3 is TGTGCCAGCAGTCCAGGGGCGAGGAAGACCCAGTACTTC. This translates into CASSPGARKTQYF.

Many counts were recorded for this clonotype. V usage is TRBV6-5 and J usage is TRBJ1-2; TRBD1 matches at 9 bases. The CDR3 spans 16 residues. Germline V CDR1 and CDR2: MNHEY, SVGAGI. J gave up 6 bases and V 3 bases, and 11 bases lay outside the gene matches. The CDR3: CASSYSPRQGGNGYTF. CDR3 in DNA: TGTGCCAGCAGTTATTCCCCCCGACAGGGGGGCAATGGCTACACCTTC.

The CDR3 here is CSAYGQANTGELFF. As DNA, the CDR3 is TGCAGCGCATACGGACAAGCGAACACCGGGGAGCTGTTTTTT. The V call is TRBV29-1, the J call TRBJ2-2; tentative D call: TRBD1 (5 bases). V was trimmed by 7 bases and J by 0 bases, leaving 12 bases between them. CDR3 length: 14 amino acids. From germline, CDR1 is SQVTM and CDR2 ANQGSEA.

This clonotype was observed at least ten times. The J gene is TRBJ1-1, the V gene TRBV6-5; a possible D gene is TRBD1 (5 bases). This CDR3 region has 13 residues. V was clipped by 5 bases and J by 3 bases, with 10 bases between them. Germline CDR1 is MNHEY and CDR2 is SVGAGI. The CDR3 DNA reads TGTGCCAGCAGTACCGGGACGGACACTGAAGCTTTCTTT. As protein: CASSTGTDTEAFF.

There are many counts of this clonotype. V is TRBV11-2 and J is TRBJ1-2; D gene ambiguous. The CDR3 runs 15 residues. V shed 5 bases and J shed 2 bases, with 15 bases lying between them. Germline CDR1 is SGHAT and CDR2 is FQNNGV. CDR3 amino acids: CASSLSPGQNYGYTF. The DNA of the CDR3 is TGTGCCAGCAGCCTCTCTCCGGGCCAGAACTATGGCTACACCTTC. Drawing the rest from reference TRBV11-2 and TRBJ1-2, the complete variable domain is EAGVAQSPRYKIIEKRQSVAFWCNPISGHATLYWYQQILGQGPKLLIQFQNNGVVDDSQLPKDRFSAERLKGVDSTLKIQPAKLEDSAVYLCASSLSPGQNYGYTFGSGTRLTVV.